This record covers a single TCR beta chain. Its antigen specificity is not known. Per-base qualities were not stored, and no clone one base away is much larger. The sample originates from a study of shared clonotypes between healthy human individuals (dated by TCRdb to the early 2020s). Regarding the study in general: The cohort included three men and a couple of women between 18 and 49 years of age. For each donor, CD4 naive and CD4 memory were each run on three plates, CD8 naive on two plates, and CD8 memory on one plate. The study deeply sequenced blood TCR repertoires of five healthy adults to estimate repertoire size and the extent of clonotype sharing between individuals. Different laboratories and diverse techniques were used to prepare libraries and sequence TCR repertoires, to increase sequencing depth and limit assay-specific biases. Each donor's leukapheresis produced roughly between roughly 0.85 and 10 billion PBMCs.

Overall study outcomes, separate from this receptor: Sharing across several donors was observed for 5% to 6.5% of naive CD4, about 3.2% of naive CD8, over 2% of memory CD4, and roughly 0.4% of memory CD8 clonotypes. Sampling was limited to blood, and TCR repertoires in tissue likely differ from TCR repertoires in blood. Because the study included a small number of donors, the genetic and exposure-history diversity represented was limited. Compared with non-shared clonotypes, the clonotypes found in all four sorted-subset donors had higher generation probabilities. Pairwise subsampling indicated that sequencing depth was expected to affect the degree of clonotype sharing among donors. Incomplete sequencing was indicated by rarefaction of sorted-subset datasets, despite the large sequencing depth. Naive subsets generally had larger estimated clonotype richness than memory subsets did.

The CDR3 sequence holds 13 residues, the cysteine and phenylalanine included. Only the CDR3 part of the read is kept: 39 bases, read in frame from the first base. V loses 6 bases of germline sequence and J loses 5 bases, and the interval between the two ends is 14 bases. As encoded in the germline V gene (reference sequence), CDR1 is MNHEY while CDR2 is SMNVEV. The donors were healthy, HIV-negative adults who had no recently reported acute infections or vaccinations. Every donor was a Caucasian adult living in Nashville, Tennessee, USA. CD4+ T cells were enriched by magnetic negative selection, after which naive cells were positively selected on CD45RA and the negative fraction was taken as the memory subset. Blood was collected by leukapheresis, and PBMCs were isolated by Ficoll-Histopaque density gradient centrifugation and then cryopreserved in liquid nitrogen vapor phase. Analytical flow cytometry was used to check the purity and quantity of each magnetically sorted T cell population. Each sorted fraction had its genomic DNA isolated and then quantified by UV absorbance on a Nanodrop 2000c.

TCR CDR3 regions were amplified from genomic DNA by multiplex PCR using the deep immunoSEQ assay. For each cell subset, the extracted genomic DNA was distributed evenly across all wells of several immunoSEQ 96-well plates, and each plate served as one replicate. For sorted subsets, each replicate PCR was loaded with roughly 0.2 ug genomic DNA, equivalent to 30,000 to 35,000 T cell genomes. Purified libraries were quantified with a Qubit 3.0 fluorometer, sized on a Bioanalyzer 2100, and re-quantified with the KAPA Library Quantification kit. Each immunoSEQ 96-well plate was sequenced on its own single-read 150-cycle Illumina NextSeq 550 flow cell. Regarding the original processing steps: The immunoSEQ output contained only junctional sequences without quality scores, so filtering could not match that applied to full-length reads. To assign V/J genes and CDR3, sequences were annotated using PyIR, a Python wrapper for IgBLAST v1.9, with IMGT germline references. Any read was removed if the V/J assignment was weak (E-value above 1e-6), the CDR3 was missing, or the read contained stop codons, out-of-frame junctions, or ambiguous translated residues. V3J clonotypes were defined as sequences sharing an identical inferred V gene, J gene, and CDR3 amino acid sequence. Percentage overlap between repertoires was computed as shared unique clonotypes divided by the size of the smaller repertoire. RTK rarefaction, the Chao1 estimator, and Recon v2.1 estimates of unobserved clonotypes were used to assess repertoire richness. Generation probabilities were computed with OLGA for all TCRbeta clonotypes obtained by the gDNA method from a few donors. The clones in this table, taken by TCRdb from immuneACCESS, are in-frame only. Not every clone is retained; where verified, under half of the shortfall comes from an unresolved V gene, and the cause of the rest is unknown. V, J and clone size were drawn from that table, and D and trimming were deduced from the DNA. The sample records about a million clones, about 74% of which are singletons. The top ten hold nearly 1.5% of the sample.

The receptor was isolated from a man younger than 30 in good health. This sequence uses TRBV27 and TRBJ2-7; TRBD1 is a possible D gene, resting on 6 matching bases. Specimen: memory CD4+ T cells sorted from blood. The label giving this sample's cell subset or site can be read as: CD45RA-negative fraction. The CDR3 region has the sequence CASRSWTDHEQYF. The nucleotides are TGTGCCAGCAGGTCCTGGACAGACCACGAGCAGTACTTC.